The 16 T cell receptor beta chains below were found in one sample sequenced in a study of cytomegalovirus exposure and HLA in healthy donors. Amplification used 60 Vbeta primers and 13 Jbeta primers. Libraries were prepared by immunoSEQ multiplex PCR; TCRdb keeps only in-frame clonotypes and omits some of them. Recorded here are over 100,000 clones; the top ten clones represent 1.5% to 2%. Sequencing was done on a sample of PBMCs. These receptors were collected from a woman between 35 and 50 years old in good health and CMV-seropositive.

Here the CDR3 reads CASSLALKEQQETQYF. The CDR3 region has the DNA TGTGCCAGCAGCTTGGCCCTGAAGGAGCAGCAAGAGACCCAGTACTTC. V gene TRBV5-6 combines with J gene TRBJ2-5, with no clear D. The germline CDR1 and CDR2 sequences are SGHDT and YYEEEE. Trimming removed 0 bases at V and 2 bases at J, with 14 bases between. The CDR3 has 16 amino acids.

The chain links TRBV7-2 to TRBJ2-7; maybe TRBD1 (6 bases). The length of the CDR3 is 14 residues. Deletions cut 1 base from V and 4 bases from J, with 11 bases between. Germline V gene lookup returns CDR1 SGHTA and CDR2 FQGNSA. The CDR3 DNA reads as TGTGCCAGCAGCTTAGTTCCGGGACAATACGAGCAGTACTTC. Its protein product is CASSLVPGQYEQYF.

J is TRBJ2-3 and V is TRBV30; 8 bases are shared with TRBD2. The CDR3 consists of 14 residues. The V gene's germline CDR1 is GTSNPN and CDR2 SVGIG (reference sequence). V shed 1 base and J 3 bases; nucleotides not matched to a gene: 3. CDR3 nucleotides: TGTGCCTGGAGTGGACCGGGGGGGACAGATACGCAGTATTTT. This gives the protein CAWSGPGGTDTQYF.

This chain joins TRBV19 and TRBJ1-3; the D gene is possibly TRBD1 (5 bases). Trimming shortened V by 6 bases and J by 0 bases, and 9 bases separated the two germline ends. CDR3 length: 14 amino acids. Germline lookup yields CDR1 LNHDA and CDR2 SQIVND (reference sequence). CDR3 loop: CASREDISGNTIYF. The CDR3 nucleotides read TGTGCCAGTAGAGAGGACATCTCTGGAAACACCATATATTTT.

CDR3 protein: CASSKRDPGSEQYF. CDR3 DNA: TGTGCCAGCAGCAAAAGGGATCCGGGGAGCGAGCAGTACTTC. The genes are TRBV21-1 and TRBJ2-7; TRBD2, the table's D call, was not compared with the DNA. TRBV21-1 is given as a pseudogene. The CDR3 is 14 amino acids.

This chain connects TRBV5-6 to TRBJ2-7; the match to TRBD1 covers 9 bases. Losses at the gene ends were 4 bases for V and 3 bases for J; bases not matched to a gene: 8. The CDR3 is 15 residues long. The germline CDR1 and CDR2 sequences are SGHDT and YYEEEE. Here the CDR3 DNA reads TGTGCCAGCAGCCCAGGGACAGGGATTCTCTACGAGCAGTACTTC. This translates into CASSPGTGILYEQYF.

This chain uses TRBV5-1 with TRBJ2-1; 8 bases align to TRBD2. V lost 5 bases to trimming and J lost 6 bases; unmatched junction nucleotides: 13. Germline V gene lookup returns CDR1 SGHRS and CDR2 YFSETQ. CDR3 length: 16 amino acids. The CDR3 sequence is CASRERETSLSNEQFF. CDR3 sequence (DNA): TGCGCCAGCAGAGAGCGGGAGACCTCCCTCTCCAATGAGCAGTTCTTC.

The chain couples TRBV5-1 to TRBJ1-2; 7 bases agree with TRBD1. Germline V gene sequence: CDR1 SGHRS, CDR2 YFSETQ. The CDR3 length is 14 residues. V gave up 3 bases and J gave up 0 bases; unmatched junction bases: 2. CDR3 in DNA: TGCGCCAGCAGCTGGGGGACAGCTAACTATGGCTACACCTTC. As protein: CASSWGTANYGYTF.

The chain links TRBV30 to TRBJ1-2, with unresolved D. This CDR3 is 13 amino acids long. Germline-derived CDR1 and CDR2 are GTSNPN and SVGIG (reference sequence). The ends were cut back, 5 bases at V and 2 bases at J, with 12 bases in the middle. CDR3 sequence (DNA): TGTGCCTGGGGCCTAGCCAAGAACTATGGCTACACCTTC. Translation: CAWGLAKNYGYTF.

The CDR3 here is CASSLRGRGEKLFF. The CDR3 DNA is TGTGCCAGCAGTTTGCGAGGTCGGGGAGAAAAACTGTTTTTT. V and J are TRBV27 and TRBJ1-4; D not certain. This CDR3 comprises 14 residues. Germline loops: CDR1 MNHEY, CDR2 SMNVEV (reference sequence). Trimming removed 3 bases from V and 8 bases from J, with 13 bases in between.

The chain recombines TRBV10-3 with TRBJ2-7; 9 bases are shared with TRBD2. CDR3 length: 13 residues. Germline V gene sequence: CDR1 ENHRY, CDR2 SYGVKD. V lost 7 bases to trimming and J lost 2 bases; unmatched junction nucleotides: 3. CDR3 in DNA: TGTGCCATCACTCGCGGGAGGGCCTACGAGCAGTACTTC. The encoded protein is CAITRGRAYEQYF.

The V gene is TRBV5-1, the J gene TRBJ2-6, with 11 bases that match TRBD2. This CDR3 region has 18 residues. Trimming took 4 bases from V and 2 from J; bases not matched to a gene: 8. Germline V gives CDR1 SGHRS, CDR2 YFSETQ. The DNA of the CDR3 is TGCGCCAGCAGCGACGTAGCGGGAGGGCCACCTGGGGCCAACGTCCTGACTTTC. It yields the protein CASSDVAGGPPGANVLTF.

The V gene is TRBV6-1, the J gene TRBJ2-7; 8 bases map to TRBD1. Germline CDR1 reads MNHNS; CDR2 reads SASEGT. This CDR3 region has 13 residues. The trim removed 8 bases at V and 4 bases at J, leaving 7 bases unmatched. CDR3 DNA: TGTGCCAGCGGCCAGGGGGCGATGTACGAGCAGTACTTC. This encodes CASGQGAMYEQYF.

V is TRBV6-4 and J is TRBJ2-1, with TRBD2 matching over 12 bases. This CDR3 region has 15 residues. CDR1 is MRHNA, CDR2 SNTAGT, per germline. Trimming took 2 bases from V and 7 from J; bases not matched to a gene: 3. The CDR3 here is CASSDGTSGPNEQFF. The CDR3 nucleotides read TGTGCCAGCAGTGACGGGACTAGCGGGCCAAATGAGCAGTTCTTC.

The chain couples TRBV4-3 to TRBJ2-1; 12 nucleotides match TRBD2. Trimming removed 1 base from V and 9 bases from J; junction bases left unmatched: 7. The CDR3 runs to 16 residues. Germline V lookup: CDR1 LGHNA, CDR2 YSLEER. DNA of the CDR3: TGCGCCAGCAGCCAAGCGGCTAGCGGGAGGGCCAGTGAGCAGTTCTTC. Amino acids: CASSQAASGRASEQFF.

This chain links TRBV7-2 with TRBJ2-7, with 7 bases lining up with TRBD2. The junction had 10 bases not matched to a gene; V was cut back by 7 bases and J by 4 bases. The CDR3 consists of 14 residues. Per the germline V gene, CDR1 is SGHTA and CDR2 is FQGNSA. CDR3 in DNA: TGTGCCAGCACCTTGGGTCTAGCGGATTACGAGCAGTACTTC. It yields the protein CASTLGLADYEQYF.